Following are 21 T cell receptor beta chains from one sample sequenced in a study of OX40 agonist ivuxolimab in advanced cancers. Only in-frame clones appear in the TCRdb table, and some are missing; sequencing was by immunoSEQ multiplex PCR. The data show around 67,000 clones, approximately 80% seen once. Here the sequenced sample was CD4+ or CD8+ T cells sorted from blood, taken in a trial of the OX40 agonist ivuxolimab. All receptors derive from an adult with an advanced solid tumor such as melanoma, head and neck, liver or kidney cancer.

This rearrangement joins TRBV6-6 to TRBJ2-1; no definite D call. The V end was cut by 5 bases, the J end by 2 bases, with 10 bases between. CDR1 and CDR2 from the germline V gene are MNHNY and SVGAGI (reference sequence). CDR3 length: 14 amino acids. CDR3 loop: CASSLRGAYNEQFF. In nucleotides, the CDR3 is TGTGCCAGCAGTCTACGTGGGGCCTACAATGAGCAGTTCTTC.

The V call is TRBV29-1, the J call TRBJ1-5, with a weak D call TRBD1 (6 bases). The CDR3 totals 19 residues. Trimming cost V 8 bases and J 2 bases, with 31 bases left between them. Per the germline V gene, CDR1 is SQVTM and CDR2 is ANQGSEA. CDR3 in DNA: TGCAGCCTCCGAGGGGGGCAGGGAGGTTCCCCCGGGGGCAATCAGCCCCAGCATTTT. Translating gives CSLRGGQGGSPGGNQPQHF.

The CDR3 protein is CAISANPGLGIETQYF. The CDR3 DNA reads as TGTGCCATCAGTGCTAACCCGGGACTAGGGATAGAGACCCAGTACTTC. The chain employs TRBV10-3 and TRBJ2-5, with 8 bases matching TRBD2. CDR3 size: 16 residues. CDR1 is ENHRY and CDR2 is SYGVKD in the germline V gene. Unmatched junction bases numbered 11, after V lost 4 bases and J lost 4 bases.

J is TRBJ1-2 and V is TRBV19, with D uncertain. Trimming cost V 1 base and J 0 bases, with 6 bases left between them. CDR1 is LNHDA and CDR2 is SQIVND in the germline V gene (reference sequence). The CDR3 has 14 residues. CDR3: CASSIVPPNYGYTF. The CDR3 DNA is TGTGCCAGTAGTATAGTTCCCCCTAACTATGGCTACACCTTC.

This chain links TRBV6-5 with TRBJ1-6, with D tentatively TRBD1 (6 bases). Germline V lookup: CDR1 MNHEY, CDR2 SVGAGI. CDR3 length: 13 amino acids. The V gene lost 5 bases and the J gene lost 10 bases, with 12 bases spanning the gap. The CDR3 DNA follows: TGTGCCAGCAGTCCGAGGACAGACTCACCCCTCCACTTT. Translated, it gives CASSPRTDSPLHF.

The chain employs TRBV7-9 and TRBJ2-7; D not certain. The CDR3 has 12 residues. V was shortened by 4 bases and J by 4 bases, with 8 bases between the two germline ends. CDR1 is SEHNR, CDR2 FQNEAQ, per germline (reference sequence). DNA of the CDR3: TGTGCCAGCAGCTACCGACCATACGAGCAGTACTTC. Protein sequence: CASSYRPYEQYF. The variable domain in full, with the rest retrieved from reference TRBV7-9 and TRBJ2-7, is DTGVSQNPRHKITKRGQNVTFRCDPISEHNRLYWYRQTLGQGPEFLTYFQNEAQLEKSRLLSDRFSAERPKGSFSTLEIQRTEQGDSAMYLCASSYRPYEQYFGPGTRLTVT.

The rearrangement uses TRBV7-2 and TRBJ1-4; D possibly corresponds to TRBD1 (5 bases). Germline V gene sequence: CDR1 SGHTA, CDR2 FQGNSA. V lost 5 bases and J lost 0, with 10 bases in between. The CDR3 spans 15 residues. CDR3 bases: TGTGCCAGCAGCCCCCAGGGAACAACTAATGAAAAACTGTTTTTT. Amino acids: CASSPQGTTNEKLFF.

The genes are TRBV5-5 and TRBJ2-7, with D possibly TRBD2 on 6 matching bases. Between the trimmed V and J ends, which lost 7 bases and 2 bases, there was a span of 25 bases. CDR3 size: 17 residues. The germline V gene has CDR1 SGHKS and CDR2 YYEKEE (reference sequence). CDR3 in DNA: TGTGCCAGCGGGGATATCGGGGGACCTCGAGGGACCTACGAGCAGTACTTC. This encodes CASGDIGGPRGTYEQYF.

J is TRBJ2-5 and V is TRBV28, with 11 bases that match TRBD2. The DNA end is a closer match to TRBJ2-7, so the J assignment may be wrong. Germline lookup yields CDR1 MDHEN and CDR2 SYDVKM. The CDR3 length is 16 residues. This CDR3 is CASSPHIGTSGYEQYF. CDR3 DNA sequence: TGTGCCAGCAGTCCTCACATCGGGACTAGCGGCTACGAGCAGTACTTC.

The chain has TRBV11-3 and TRBJ2-7, with a tentative D call TRBD1 (6 bases). V was shortened by 6 bases and J by 3 bases, with 15 bases between the two germline ends. CDR3 size: 14 residues. Germline V CDR1 and CDR2: SGHNT, YENEEA. Written as DNA, the CDR3 is TGTGCCAGCAGTCCCACAGGGATTGACTACGAGCAGTACTTC. This encodes CASSPTGIDYEQYF.

The chain is built from TRBV5-6 and TRBJ2-5; 7 nucleotides line up with TRBD1. This CDR3 spans 14 amino acids. Germline CDR1 and CDR2: SGHDT and YYEEEE. Trimming took 2 bases from V and 0 from J; bases not matched to a gene: 1. The CDR3 loop is CASSFGTDQETQYF. As DNA, the CDR3 is TGTGCCAGCAGCTTTGGGACAGACCAAGAGACCCAGTACTTC.

The V and J genes are TRBV7-9 and TRBJ2-7; D not certain. Germline V gene sequence: CDR1 SEHNR, CDR2 FQNEAQ (reference sequence). This CDR3 spans 11 amino acids. Trimming took 5 bases from V and 3 from J, leaving 5 bases between them. As DNA, the CDR3 is TGTGCCAGCAGCCAGCACTACGAGCAGTACTTC. Amino acids: CASSQHYEQYF.

This chain joins TRBV2 and TRBJ1-4, with D possibly matching TRBD1 (5 bases). This CDR3 has 15 amino acids. In germline, CDR1 is SNHLY, CDR2 FYNNEI. V was pared by 4 bases and J by 5 bases, with 14 bases between. The CDR3 region has the DNA TGTGCCAGCAGTGGGGCAGGGAAGAAAAATGAAAAACTGTTTTTT. It is translated as CASSGAGKKNEKLFF.

The table lists this clone with a few counts. CDR3 residues: CASSFGLATDTQYF. The DNA for the CDR3 is TGTGCCAGCAGCTTTGGGCTAGCAACAGATACGCAGTATTTT. The chain carries TRBV7-9 and TRBJ2-3; the D gene is possibly TRBD2 (5 bases). The CDR3 is 14 amino acids. Germline values: CDR1 SEHNR, CDR2 FQNEAQ (reference sequence). With 3 bases removed from V and 3 bases from J, the gap between germline ends came to 10 bases.

The chain links TRBV10-1 to TRBJ2-2, with D unresolved. CDR1 is WNHNN and CDR2 is SYGVQD in the germline V gene (reference sequence). V was cut by 7 bases and J by 2 bases, with 5 bases left in between. The CDR3 is made up of 12 amino acids. The CDR3 DNA reads TGCGCCAGCAATAAAAACACCGGGGAGCTGTTTTTT. Translating gives CASNKNTGELFF.

This clone was seen a handful of times. The V gene is TRBV21-1, the J gene TRBJ2-1; the D call in the table, TRBD1, was not verified against the DNA. TRBV21-1 corresponds to a pseudogene. The CDR3 has 17 amino acids. CDR3 protein: CASSKFRGLVPYNEQFF. The CDR3 DNA is TGTGCCAGCAGCAAATTTAGGGGATTAGTACCCTACAATGAGCAGTTCTTC.

The V call is TRBV5-4, the J call TRBJ2-3, with 15 nucleotides matching TRBD2. This CDR3 comprises 17 residues. Germline V gene sequence: CDR1 SGHNT, CDR2 YYREEE (reference sequence). V was pared by 4 bases and J by 0 bases, with 3 bases of the junction left unmatched. CDR3 amino acids: CASSPGTSGGSTDTQYF. Written as DNA, the CDR3 is TGTGCCAGCAGCCCGGGGACTAGCGGGGGGAGCACAGATACGCAGTATTTT.

V usage is TRBV5-6 and J usage is TRBJ2-1; D is uncertain. Germline V gene sequence: CDR1 SGHDT, CDR2 YYEEEE. V was pared by 1 base and J by 8 bases, with 7 bases between. The CDR3 consists of 12 residues. The CDR3 spells CASSLPADEQFF. The CDR3 DNA follows: TGTGCCAGCAGCTTGCCCGCGGATGAGCAGTTCTTC. The full variable domain, completed using reference TRBV5-6 and TRBJ2-1, is DAGVTQSPTHLIKTRGQQVTLRCSPKSGHDTVSWYQQALGQGPQFIFQYYEEEERQRGNFPDRFSGHQFPNYSSELNVNALLLGDSALYLCASSLPADEQFFGPGTRLTVL.

This CDR3 reads CASSLDWGGEQYF. The CDR3 DNA reads TGTGCCAGCAGCTTAGATTGGGGTGGCGAGCAGTACTTC. This sequence joins TRBV7-9 and TRBJ2-7, with D hard to call. In germline, CDR1 is SEHNR, CDR2 FQNEAQ (reference sequence). This CDR3 is 13 amino acids long. V shed 1 base and J shed 6 bases, with 10 bases lying between them.

The chain recombines TRBV16 with TRBJ1-5, with D perhaps matching TRBD1 (6 bases). CDR3 length: 15 amino acids. Trimming took off 5 bases at V and 2 bases at J, with 13 bases between the two ends. Germline V gives CDR1 KGHSY, CDR2 FQNENV. The CDR3 is CASSSNRVGNQPQHF. The CDR3 region has the DNA TGTGCCAGCAGCAGTAACAGGGTAGGCAATCAGCCCCAGCATTTT.

This clone has a single count. The gene calls are TRBV6-1 and TRBJ1-1, with TRBD1 matching 9 bases. V shed 8 bases and J 8 bases; nucleotides not matched to a gene: 12. Germline CDR1 MNHNS, CDR2 SASEGT. This CDR3 is built from 14 residues. The CDR3 protein is CASLEVDRGSEAFF. The CDR3 nucleotides read TGTGCCAGCCTCGAGGTGGACAGGGGATCCGAAGCTTTCTTT.